This TCR beta chain emerged from a study of blood T cell repertoires in COVID-19. Turning to the study itself: COVID-19 samples from acute and convalescent phases originated in the United States, Italy and Spain. The analysed material was cDNA or gDNA that came from T cells, B-cell-depleted T cells, or PBMCs.

Individuals drawn from approximately 26 US areas were roughly 18 to 100 years old. Participant-given clinical history determined each cohort assignment. The assay was immunoSEQ multiplex PCR, and TCRdb's table has in-frame clones only and misses some. The data show about 250,000 clones, around 91% seen once. To note about this clone: Distinct nucleotide sequences in the sample also encode this CDR3.

CDR1 and CDR2 from the germline V gene are MNHNS and SASEGT. The CDR3 covers 15 residues. J was trimmed by 1 base and V by 2 bases; bases with no gene match: 4. J is TRBJ1-1 and V is TRBV6-1; 7 positions match TRBD1. Source material: PBMCs or T cells enriched from blood (not recorded which). This TCR derives from a woman aged 18-30 years who had recovered from COVID-19. The CDR3 DNA is TGTGCCAGCAGTGAAAGGGGACAGACGAACACTGAAGCTTTCTTT. Protein: CASSERGQTNTEAFF.